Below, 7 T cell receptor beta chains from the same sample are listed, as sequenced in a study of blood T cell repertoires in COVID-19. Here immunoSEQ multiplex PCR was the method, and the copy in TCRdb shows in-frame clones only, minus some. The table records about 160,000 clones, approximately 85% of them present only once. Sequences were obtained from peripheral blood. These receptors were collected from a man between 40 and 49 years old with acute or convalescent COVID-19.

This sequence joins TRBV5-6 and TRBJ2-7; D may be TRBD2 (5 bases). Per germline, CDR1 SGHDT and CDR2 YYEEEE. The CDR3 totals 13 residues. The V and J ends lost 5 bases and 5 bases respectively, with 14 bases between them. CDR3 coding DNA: TGTGCCAGCAGTTCTCCGGAGGCTGACGAGCAGTACTTC. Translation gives CASSSPEADEQYF.

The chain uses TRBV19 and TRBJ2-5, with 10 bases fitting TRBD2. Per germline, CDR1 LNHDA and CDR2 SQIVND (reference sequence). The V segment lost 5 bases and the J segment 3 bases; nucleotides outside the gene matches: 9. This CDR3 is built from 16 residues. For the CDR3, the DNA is TGTGCCAGTAGTCCCCGTTTTAGCGGGGGGAAAGAGACCCAGTACTTC. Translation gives CASSPRFSGGKETQYF.

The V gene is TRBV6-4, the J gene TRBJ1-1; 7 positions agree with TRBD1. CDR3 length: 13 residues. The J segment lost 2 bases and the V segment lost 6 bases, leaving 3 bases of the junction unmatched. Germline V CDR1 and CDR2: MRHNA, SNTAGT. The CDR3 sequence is CASRWDSNTEAFF. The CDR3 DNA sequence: TGTGCCAGCAGATGGGACAGTAACACTGAAGCTTTCTTT.

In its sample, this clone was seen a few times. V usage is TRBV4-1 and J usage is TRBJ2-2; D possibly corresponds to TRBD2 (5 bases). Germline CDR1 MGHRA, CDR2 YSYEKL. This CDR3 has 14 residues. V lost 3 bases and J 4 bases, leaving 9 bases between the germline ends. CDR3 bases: TGCGCCAGCAGCCAGGGAGAGGGCACCGGGGAGCTGTTTTTT. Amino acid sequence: CASSQGEGTGELFF.

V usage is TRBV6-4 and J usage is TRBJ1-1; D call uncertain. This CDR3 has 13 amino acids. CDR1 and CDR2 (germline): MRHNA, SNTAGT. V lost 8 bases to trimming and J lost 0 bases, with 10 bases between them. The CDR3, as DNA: TGTGCCAGCGCCGACACCATGAACACTGAAGCTTTCTTT. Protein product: CASADTMNTEAFF.

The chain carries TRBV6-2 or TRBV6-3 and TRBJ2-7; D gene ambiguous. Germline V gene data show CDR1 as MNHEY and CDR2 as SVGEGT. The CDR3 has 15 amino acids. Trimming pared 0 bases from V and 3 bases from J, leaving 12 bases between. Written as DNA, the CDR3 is TGTGCCAGCAGTTACTCAGGCCTAGTTGACTACGAGCAGTACTTC. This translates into CASSYSGLVDYEQYF.

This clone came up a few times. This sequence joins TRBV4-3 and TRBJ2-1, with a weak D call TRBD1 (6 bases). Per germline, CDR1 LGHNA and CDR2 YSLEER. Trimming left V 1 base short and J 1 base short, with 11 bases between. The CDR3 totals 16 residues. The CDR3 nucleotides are TGCGCCAGCAGCCAAGCGGGACACGCGTCCTACAATGAGCAGTTCTTC. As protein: CASSQAGHASYNEQFF.